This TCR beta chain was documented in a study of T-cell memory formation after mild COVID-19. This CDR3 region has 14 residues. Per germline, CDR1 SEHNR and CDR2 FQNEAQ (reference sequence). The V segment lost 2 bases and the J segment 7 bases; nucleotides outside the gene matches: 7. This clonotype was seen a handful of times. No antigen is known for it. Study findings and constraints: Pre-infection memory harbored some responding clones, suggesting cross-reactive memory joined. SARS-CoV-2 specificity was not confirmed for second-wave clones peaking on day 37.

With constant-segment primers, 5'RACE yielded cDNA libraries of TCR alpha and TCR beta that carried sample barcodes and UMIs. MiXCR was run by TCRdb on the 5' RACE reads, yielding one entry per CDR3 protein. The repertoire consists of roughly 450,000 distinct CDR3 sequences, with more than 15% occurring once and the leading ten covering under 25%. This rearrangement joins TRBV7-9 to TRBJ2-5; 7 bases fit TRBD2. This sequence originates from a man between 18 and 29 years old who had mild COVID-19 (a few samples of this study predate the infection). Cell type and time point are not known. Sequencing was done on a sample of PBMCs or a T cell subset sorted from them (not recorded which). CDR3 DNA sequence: TGTGCCAGCAGCTTAAAGACTAGCTTGGCGACCCAGTACTTC. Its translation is CASSLKTSLATQYF.